Shown below are 14 T cell receptor beta chains from a single sample sequenced in a study of blood T cell repertoires in COVID-19. Only in-frame clones appear in the TCRdb table, and some are missing; sequencing was by immunoSEQ multiplex PCR. The repertoire holds more than 80,000 clones, with less than 85% as singletons. Sequencing was carried out using peripheral blood. The receptors originated from a woman aged 60-75 years with acute or convalescent COVID-19.

The gene calls are TRBV7-3 and TRBJ2-2; 7 positions match TRBD1. The V and J ends lost 9 bases and 4 bases, in that order; junction bases with no gene match: 11. From germline, CDR1 is SGHTA and CDR2 FQGTGA. The CDR3 extends over 15 amino acids. The CDR3 region is CASTRGGEGTGELFF. The CDR3 region has the DNA TGTGCCAGTACGAGAGGGGGCGAGGGCACCGGGGAGCTGTTTTTT.

The rearrangement joins TRBV2 to TRBJ2-7; weak D call: TRBD1 (6 bases). The CDR3 totals 12 residues. With 6 bases removed from V and 5 bases from J, the gap between germline ends came to 11 bases. CDR1 and CDR2 (germline): SNHLY, FYNNEI. The CDR3 reads CASSWTADEQYF. Here the CDR3 DNA reads TGTGCCAGCAGCTGGACAGCCGACGAGCAGTACTTC.

The chain carries TRBV30 and TRBJ1-3; the D is unclear. Germline loops: CDR1 GTSNPN, CDR2 SVGIG (reference sequence). V dropped 3 bases and J dropped 4 bases, with 10 bases sitting between them. CDR3 length: 13 residues. This CDR3 reads CAWSISGGNTIYF. Written as DNA, the CDR3 is TGTGCCTGGAGCATTAGCGGGGGAAACACCATATATTTT. Variable domain in full (rest from reference TRBV30 and TRBJ1-3): SQTIHQWPATLVQPVGSPLSLECTVEGTSNPNLYWYRQAAGRGLQLLFYSVGIGQISSEVPQNLSASRPQDRQFILSSKKLLLSDSGFYLCAWSISGGNTIYFGEGSWLTVV.

The V call is TRBV19, the J call TRBJ2-2, with 10 positions matching TRBD1. The CDR3 is 16 residues long. Looked up from germline, CDR1 is LNHDA and CDR2 is SQIVND (reference sequence). V shed 5 bases and J 4 bases; nucleotides not matched to a gene: 7. The CDR3 DNA reads TGTGCCAGTAGTTGGAGTCGGACAGGGGGCACCGGGGAGCTGTTTTTT. It yields the protein CASSWSRTGGTGELFF.

A single count supports this clone. The rearrangement joins TRBV27 to TRBJ1-6; no definite D call. CDR3 size: 15 residues. Germline CDR1 and CDR2: MNHEY and SMNVEV (reference sequence). Trimming shortened V by 9 bases and J by 9 bases, and 21 bases separated the two germline ends. CDR3 sequence (DNA): TGTGCCAGTCCTAGCATAGTCGGGGAATCTTCACCCCTCCACTTT. Amino acid sequence: CASPSIVGESSPLHF.

This sequence joins TRBV27 and TRBJ2-2, with 13 nucleotides matching TRBD2. Germline CDR1 is MNHEY and CDR2 is SMNVEV (reference sequence). Unmatched junction bases numbered 5, after V lost 1 base and J lost 0 bases. The CDR3 runs to 19 residues. This chain's CDR3 is CASSLFGTSGIANTGELFF. CDR3 in DNA: TGTGCCAGCAGTTTATTTGGGACTAGCGGGATTGCGAACACCGGGGAGCTGTTTTTT.

The V call is TRBV29-1, the J call TRBJ2-6; 8 bases line up with TRBD1. The length of the CDR3 is 16 residues. Germline-derived CDR1 and CDR2 are SQVTM and ANQGSEA. V was pared by 3 bases and J by 2 bases, with 6 bases of the junction left unmatched. CDR3 bases: TGCAGCGTTGAGGGCCAGGGGGCTGCTGGGGCCAACGTCCTGACTTTC. It codes for CSVEGQGAAGANVLTF.

The chain recombines TRBV30 with TRBJ1-1; D remains ambiguous. The CDR3 spans 13 residues. The V end lost 5 bases, the J end lost 1 base, and 11 bases lay between the germline ends. The germline V gene encodes CDR1 GTSNPN and CDR2 SVGIG (reference sequence). DNA for the CDR3: TGTGCCTGGGATCCTAGCCCGAACACTGAAGCTTTCTTT. Encoded protein: CAWDPSPNTEAFF.

This chain connects TRBV5-6 to TRBJ2-7, with D possibly TRBD2 on 5 matching bases. The CDR3 length is 15 residues. The germline gives CDR1 SGHDT, CDR2 YYEEEE. V was pared by 3 bases and J by 2 bases, with 15 bases between. The CDR3 sequence: CASSSYRGGAYEQYF. The CDR3 DNA reads as TGTGCCAGCAGCTCCTACCGGGGTGGGGCCTACGAGCAGTACTTC. The full variable domain, in which reference TRBV5-6 and TRBJ2-7 provide the parts outside the CDR3, is DAGVTQSPTHLIKTRGQQVTLRCSPKSGHDTVSWYQQALGQGPQFIFQYYEEEERQRGNFPDRFSGHQFPNYSSELNVNALLLGDSALYLCASSSYRGGAYEQYFGPGTRLTVT.

The chain carries TRBV14 and TRBJ2-3; perhaps TRBD2 as D (5 bases). Trimming shortened V by 4 bases and J by 2 bases, and 13 bases separated the two germline ends. Germline CDR1 reads SGHDN; CDR2 reads FVKESK. This CDR3 region has 15 residues. The CDR3 bases are TGTGCCAGCAGCCCTGGACGGACTTTCACAGATACGCAGTATTTT. Amino acid sequence: CASSPGRTFTDTQYF.

The chain employs TRBV5-1 and TRBJ2-5; 15 bases agree with TRBD2. Losses at the gene ends were 4 bases for V and 3 bases for J; bases not matched to a gene: 7. CDR3 length: 17 amino acids. Germline V gives CDR1 SGHRS, CDR2 YFSETQ. In DNA form, the CDR3 reads TGCGCCAGCAGCCGGGGACTAGCGGGGGGTTCGGAAGAGACCCAGTACTTC. Amino acids: CASSRGLAGGSEETQYF. The full variable domain, rest sourced from reference TRBV5-1 and TRBJ2-5, is KAGVTQTPRYLIKTRGQQVTLSCSPISGHRSVSWYQQTPGQGLQFLFEYFSETQRNKGNFPGRFSGRQFSNSRSEMNVSTLELGDSALYLCASSRGLAGGSEETQYFGPGTRLLVL.

The chain employs TRBV5-1 and TRBJ2-2; 8 bases match TRBD1. CDR3 size: 16 residues. V trimming: 3 bases; J trimming: 1 base; junction bases outside the gene matches: 5. Germline values: CDR1 SGHRS, CDR2 YFSETQ. The CDR3 region has the DNA TGCGCCAGCAGCTACGGACAGGGCGTGAACACCGGGGAGCTGTTTTTT. It yields the protein CASSYGQGVNTGELFF.

The table lists this clone with many counts. The rearrangement uses TRBV6-1 and TRBJ1-1; D not certain. The CDR3 has 15 amino acids. Trimming removed 2 bases at V and 2 bases at J, with 12 bases between. Germline CDR1 MNHNS, CDR2 SASEGT. CDR3 protein: CASSEPPGHNTEAFF. The CDR3 region has the DNA TGTGCCAGCAGTGAACCGCCAGGTCATAACACTGAAGCTTTCTTT.

The V gene is TRBV18, the J gene TRBJ2-1, with 9 positions matching TRBD2. Germline lookup yields CDR1 KGHSH and CDR2 LQKENI. J was trimmed by 1 base and V by 4 bases; bases with no gene match: 5. The CDR3 totals 16 residues. CDR3 DNA: TGTGCCAGCTCACGAGGACTAGCGCAATCCTACAATGAGCAGTTCTTC. Protein product: CASSRGLAQSYNEQFF.